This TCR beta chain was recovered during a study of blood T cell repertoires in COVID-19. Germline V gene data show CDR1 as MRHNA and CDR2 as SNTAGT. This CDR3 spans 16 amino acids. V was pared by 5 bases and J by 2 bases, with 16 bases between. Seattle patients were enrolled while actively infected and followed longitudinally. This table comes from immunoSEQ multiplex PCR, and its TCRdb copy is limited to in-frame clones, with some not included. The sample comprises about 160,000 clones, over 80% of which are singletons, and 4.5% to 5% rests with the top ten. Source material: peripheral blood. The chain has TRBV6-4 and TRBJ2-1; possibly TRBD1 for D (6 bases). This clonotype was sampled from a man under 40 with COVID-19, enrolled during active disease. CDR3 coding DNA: TGTGCCAGCAGTAAATATAGGGGGTCTACCTACAATGAGCAGTTCTTC. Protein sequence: CASSKYRGSTYNEQFF.